This T cell receptor beta chain was captured by sequencing in a study of blood T cells in healthy people across ages. The use of a sample-barcoded 5' primer and a J-beta primer mix characterized a second PCR of roughly 6 to 11 cycles. TCRdb reprocessed the 5' RACE reads with MiXCR, giving one entry per CDR3 protein. The top ten hold about 26% of the sample, which has some 780,000 distinct CDR3 sequences, more than 50% seen once. Per germline, CDR1 SGDLS and CDR2 YYNGEE. V dropped 4 bases and J dropped 8; count of bases not matched to a gene: 10. The CDR3 runs 15 residues. Sequenced: blood. This TCR was sampled from a man between 35 and 55 years old in good health. The chain uses TRBV9 and TRBJ2-1, with TRBD1 matching 9 bases. The CDR3 DNA reads TGTGCCAGCAGCAGTTACAGGGGGCCGGGGTATGAGCAGTTCTTC. Translation gives CASSSYRGPGYEQFF.